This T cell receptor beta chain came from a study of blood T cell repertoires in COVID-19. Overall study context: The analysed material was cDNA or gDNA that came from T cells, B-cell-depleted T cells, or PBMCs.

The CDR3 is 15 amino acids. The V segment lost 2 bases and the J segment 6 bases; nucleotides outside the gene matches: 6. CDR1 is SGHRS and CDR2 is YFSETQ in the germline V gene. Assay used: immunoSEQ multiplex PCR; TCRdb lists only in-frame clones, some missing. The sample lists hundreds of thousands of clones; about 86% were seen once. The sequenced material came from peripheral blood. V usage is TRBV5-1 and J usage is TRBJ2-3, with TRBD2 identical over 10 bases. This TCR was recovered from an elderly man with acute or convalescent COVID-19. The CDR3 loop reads CASSFPGTSDDTQYF. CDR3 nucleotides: TGCGCCAGCAGCTTCCCCGGGACTAGCGACGATACGCAGTATTTT.